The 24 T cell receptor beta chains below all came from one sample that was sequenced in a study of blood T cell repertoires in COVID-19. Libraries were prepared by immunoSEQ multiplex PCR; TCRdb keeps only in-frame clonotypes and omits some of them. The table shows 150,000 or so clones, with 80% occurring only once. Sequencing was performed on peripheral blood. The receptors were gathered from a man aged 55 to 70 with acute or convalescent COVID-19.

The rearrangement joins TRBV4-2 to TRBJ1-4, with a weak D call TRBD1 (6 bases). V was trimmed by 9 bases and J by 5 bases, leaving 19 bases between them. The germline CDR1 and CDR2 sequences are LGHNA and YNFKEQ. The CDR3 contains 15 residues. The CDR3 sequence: CASRQDNQGNEKLFF. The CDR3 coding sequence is TGTGCCAGTCGACAGGACAACCAGGGGAATGAAAAACTGTTTTTT.

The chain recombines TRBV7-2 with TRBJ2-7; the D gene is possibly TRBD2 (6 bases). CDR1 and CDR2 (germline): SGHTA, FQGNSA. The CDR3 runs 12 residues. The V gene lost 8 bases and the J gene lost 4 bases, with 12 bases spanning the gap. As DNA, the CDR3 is TGTGCCAGCTCCGAACGGGGGTACGAGCAGTACTTC. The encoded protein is CASSERGYEQYF.

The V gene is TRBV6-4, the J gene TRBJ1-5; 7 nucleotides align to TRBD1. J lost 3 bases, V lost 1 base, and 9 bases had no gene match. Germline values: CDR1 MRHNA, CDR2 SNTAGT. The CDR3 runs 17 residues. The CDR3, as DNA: TGTGCCAGCAGTGACTGGGAGAGGGGGCAGGACAATCAGCCCCAGCATTTT. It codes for CASSDWERGQDNQPQHF.

Here the CDR3 reads CASSPPTGVQQYF. Here the CDR3 DNA reads TGTGCCAGCTCACCACCGACAGGGGTCCAGCAGTACTTC. The chain employs TRBV18 and TRBJ2-7, with 8 nucleotides matching TRBD1. Germline V gene data show CDR1 as KGHSH and CDR2 as LQKENI. This CDR3 is built from 13 residues. The ends lost 0 bases at V and 8 bases at J; junction bases unmatched: 3.

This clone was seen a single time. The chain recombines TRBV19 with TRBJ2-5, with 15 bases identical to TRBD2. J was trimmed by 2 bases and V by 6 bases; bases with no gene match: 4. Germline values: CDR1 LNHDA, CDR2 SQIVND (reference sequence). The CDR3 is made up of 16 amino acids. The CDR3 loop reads CASSLGLAGGQETQYF. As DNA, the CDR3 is TGTGCCAGTAGCTTGGGACTAGCGGGGGGTCAAGAGACCCAGTACTTC.

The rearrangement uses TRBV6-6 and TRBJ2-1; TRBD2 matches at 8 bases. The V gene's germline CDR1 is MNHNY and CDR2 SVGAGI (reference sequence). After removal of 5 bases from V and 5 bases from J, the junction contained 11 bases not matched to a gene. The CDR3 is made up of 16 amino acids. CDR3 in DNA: TGTGCCAGCAGTACGGGGCGACTAGCGAAGGACAATGAGCAGTTCTTC. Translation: CASSTGRLAKDNEQFF.

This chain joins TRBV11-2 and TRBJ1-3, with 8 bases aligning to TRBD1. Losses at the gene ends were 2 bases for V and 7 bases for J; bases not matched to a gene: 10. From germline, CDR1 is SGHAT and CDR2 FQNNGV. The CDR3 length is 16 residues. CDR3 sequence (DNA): TGTGCCAGCAGCTTACATACCGGGACAGGAGGGAACACCATATATTTT. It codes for CASSLHTGTGGNTIYF.

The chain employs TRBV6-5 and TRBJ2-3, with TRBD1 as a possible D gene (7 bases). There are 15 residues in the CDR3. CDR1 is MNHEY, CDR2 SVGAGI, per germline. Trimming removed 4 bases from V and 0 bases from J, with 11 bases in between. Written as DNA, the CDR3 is TGTGCCAGCAGTTCAGGGGGGTATAGCACAGATACGCAGTATTTT. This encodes CASSSGGYSTDTQYF.

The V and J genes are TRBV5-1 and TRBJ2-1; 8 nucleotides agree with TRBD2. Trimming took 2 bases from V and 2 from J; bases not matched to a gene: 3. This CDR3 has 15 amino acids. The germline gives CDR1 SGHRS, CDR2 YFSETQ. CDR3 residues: CASSFRSGTYNEQFF. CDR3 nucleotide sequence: TGCGCCAGCAGCTTTCGTAGCGGGACCTACAATGAGCAGTTCTTC. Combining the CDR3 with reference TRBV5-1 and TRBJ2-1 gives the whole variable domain KAGVTQTPRYLIKTRGQQVTLSCSPISGHRSVSWYQQTPGQGLQFLFEYFSETQRNKGNFPGRFSGRQFSNSRSEMNVSTLELGDSALYLCASSFRSGTYNEQFFGPGTRLTVL.

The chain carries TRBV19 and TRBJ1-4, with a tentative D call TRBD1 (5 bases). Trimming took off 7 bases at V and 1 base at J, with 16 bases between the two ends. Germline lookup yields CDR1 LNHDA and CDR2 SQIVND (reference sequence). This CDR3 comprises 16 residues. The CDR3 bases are TGTGCCAGTATGGAAAGGGGAGGGCAAACTAATGAAAAACTGTTTTTT. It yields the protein CASMERGGQTNEKLFF.

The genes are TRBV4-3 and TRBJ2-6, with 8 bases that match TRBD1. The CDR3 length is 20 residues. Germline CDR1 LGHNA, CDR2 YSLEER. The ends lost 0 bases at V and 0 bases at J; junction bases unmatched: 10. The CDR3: CASSQEDLTGGYSGANVLTF. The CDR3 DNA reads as TGCGCCAGCAGCCAAGAAGATCTAACAGGGGGTTACTCTGGGGCCAACGTCCTGACTTTC.

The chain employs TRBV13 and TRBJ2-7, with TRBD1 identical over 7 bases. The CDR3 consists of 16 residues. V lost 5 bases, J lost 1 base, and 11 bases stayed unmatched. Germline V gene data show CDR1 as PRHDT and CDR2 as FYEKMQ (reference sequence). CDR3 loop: CASSPRGQGVSYEQYF. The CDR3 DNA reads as TGTGCCAGCAGCCCACGCGGGCAGGGGGTTTCCTACGAGCAGTACTTC.

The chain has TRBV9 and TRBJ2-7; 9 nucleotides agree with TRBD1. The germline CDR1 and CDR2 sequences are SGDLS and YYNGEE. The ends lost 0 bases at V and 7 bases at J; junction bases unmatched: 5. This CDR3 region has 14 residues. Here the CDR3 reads CASSVAGQGREQYF. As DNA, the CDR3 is TGTGCCAGCAGCGTAGCTGGACAGGGGCGGGAGCAGTACTTC.

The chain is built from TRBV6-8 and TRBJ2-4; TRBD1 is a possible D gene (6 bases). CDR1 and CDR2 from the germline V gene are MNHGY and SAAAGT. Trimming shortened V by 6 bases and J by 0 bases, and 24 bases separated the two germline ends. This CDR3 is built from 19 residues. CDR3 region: CASRSYRDNSNLAKNIQYF. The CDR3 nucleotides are TGTGCCAGCAGATCTTACCGGGACAACAGCAATCTAGCCAAAAACATTCAGTACTTC.

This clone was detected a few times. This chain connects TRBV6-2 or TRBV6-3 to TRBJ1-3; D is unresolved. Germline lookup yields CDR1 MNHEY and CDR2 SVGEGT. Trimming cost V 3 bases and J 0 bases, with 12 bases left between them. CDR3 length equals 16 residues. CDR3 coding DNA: TGTGCCAGCAGTTATTCGACTCCCGGCTCTGGAAACACCATATATTTT. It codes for CASSYSTPGSGNTIYF.

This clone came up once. The CDR3 coding sequence is TGTGCCAGCAGCTTAGGGGGCTCTGGAAACACCATATATTTT. Its translation: CASSLGGSGNTIYF. The chain combines TRBV5-4 with TRBJ1-3, with D possibly matching TRBD1 (6 bases). The CDR3 runs 14 residues. Germline V gene lookup returns CDR1 SGHNT and CDR2 YYREEE (reference sequence). V lost 2 bases to trimming and J lost 0 bases, with 6 bases between them.

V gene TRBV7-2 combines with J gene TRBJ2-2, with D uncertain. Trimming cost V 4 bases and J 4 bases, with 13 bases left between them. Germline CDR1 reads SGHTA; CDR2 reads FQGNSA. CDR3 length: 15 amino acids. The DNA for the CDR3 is TGTGCCAGCAGCTCCCTTCGGGTCGGCACCGGGGAGCTGTTTTTT. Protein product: CASSSLRVGTGELFF.

The chain's CDR3 is CASGSGTSGGNEQFF. CDR3 coding DNA: TGTGCCAGCGGTTCCGGGACTAGCGGGGGGAATGAGCAGTTCTTC. The genes are TRBV2 and TRBJ2-1; the match to TRBD2 covers 15 bases. Germline lookup yields CDR1 SNHLY and CDR2 FYNNEI. The CDR3 length is 15 residues. The ends lost 8 bases at V and 7 bases at J; junction bases unmatched: 6.

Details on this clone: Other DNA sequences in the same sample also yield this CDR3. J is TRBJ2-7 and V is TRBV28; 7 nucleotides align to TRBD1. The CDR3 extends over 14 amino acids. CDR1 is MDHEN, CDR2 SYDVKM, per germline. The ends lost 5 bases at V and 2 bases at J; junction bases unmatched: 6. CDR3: CASSLGQAPYEQYF. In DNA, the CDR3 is TGTGCCAGCAGTCTCGGACAGGCACCCTACGAGCAGTACTTC. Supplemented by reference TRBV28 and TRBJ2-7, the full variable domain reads DVKVTQSSRYLVKRTGEKVFLECVQDMDHENMFWYRQDPGLGLRLIYFSYDVKMKEKGDIPEGYSVSREKKERFSLILESASTNQTSMYLCASSLGQAPYEQYFGPGTRLTVT.

CDR3 residues: CASSPLSATGFPEKLFF. CDR3 in DNA: TGTGCCAGCTCACCACTCTCGGCGACCGGGTTTCCTGAAAAACTGTTTTTT. The chain employs TRBV18 and TRBJ1-4; D not resolved. This CDR3 region has 17 residues. V shed 1 base and J shed 7 bases, with 19 bases lying between them. The germline gives CDR1 KGHSH, CDR2 LQKENI.

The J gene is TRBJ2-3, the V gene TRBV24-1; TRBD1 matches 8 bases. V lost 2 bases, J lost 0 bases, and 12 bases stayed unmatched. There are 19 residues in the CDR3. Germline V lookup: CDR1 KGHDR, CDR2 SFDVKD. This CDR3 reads CATSDSTGQGASSTDTQYF. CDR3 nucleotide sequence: TGTGCCACCAGTGATTCGACCGGACAGGGCGCTTCTAGCACAGATACGCAGTATTTT.

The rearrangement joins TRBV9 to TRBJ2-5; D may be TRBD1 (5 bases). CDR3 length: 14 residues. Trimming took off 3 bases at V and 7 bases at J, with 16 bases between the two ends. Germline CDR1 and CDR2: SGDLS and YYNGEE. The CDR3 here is CASSDLLGAGTQYF. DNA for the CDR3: TGTGCCAGCAGCGATCTCCTTGGGGCCGGGACCCAGTACTTC.

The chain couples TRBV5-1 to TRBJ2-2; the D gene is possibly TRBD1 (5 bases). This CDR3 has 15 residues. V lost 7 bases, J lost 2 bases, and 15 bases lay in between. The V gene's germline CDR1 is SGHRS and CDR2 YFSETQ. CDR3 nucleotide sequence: TGCGCCAGCCATTCCAGGGAATTTAACACCGGGGAGCTGTTTTTT. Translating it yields CASHSREFNTGELFF.

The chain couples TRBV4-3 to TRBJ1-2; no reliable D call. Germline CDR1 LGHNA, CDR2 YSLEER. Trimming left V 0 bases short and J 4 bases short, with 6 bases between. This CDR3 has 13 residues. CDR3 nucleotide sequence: TGCGCCAGCAGCCAAGATCTGAGCTATGGCTACACCTTC. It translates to CASSQDLSYGYTF.